Given below is one T cell receptor (beta chain) in context. Its antigen is unknown. Germline assignment: CDR1 DFQATT and CDR2 SNEGSKA (reference sequence). The CDR3 has 16 residues. TCRdb independently ran MiXCR on the 5' RACE reads; one entry per CDR3 protein. Among around 340,000 distinct CDR3 sequences listed, roughly 20% were seen once. This specimen belongs to a study of CD8 T cells in ankylosing spondylitis. Study-level findings and limits: There was reportedly significant enrichment of clones that were disease-linked in matched ankylosing spondylitis synovial fluid.

Sequencing was performed on blood, either unsorted or a sorted T cell fraction (not recorded which). The source of this sequence is a male donor with ankylosing spondylitis or in good health (not recorded which). The V gene is TRBV20-1, the J gene TRBJ2-3; D may correspond to TRBD1 or TRBD2 (5 bases each). CDR3 in amino acids: CSYFPRWDGSTDTQYF. The DNA for the CDR3 is TGCAGCTACTTCCCCCGGTGGGACGGCAGCACAGATACGCAGTATTTT.